This T cell receptor (beta chain) was identified in a study of T cells in Graves' hyperthyroidism and ophthalmopathy (dated by TCRdb to about 2019). Describing the broader study: A discovery cohort of around 98 patients, approximately 45 with Graves' ophthalmopathy and 57 with stable Graves' hyperthyroidism, was used to find distinguishing TCR V-J signatures. Prospective prediction of ophthalmopathy was tested in an independent validation cohort of some 19 hyperthyroidism patients and 15 to 17 patients who later progressed to ophthalmopathy. The 90 to 100 discovery patients were randomly divided into training and test sets at a 7:3 ratio. In more than 5 Graves' hyperthyroidism patients, the study also compared T-cell repertoires from thyroid tissue with T-cell repertoires from blood. After blood sampling, hyperthyroidism patients were treated with methimazole at a starting dose of 30 mg daily, and ophthalmopathy patients were treated with high-dose intravenous methylprednisolone. The paper describes TCR Vbeta CDR3 sequencing of 135 peripheral blood samples, made up of some 42 ophthalmopathy patients, around 73 hyperthyroidism patients and about 17 progressor patients. Points the paper makes about the study in general: A model built on a 13 V-J signature distinguished ophthalmopathy from stable hyperthyroidism, reaching roughly 88% sensitivity and approximately 81% specificity in cross-validation and 80%/75% in testing. Most expanded thyroid clonotypes (frequency above 0.001) were also found in blood, which suggests that blood repertoires may mirror thyroid immune responses. Sample size was not statistically predetermined, and investigators were not blinded to group allocation. In validation, progression to ophthalmopathy was predicted by the model with nearly 71% sensitivity and 72.22% specificity, a median of about 6.4 months before onset.

This clonotype was detected ten times or more. It lacks a known antigen. No clone much larger than this one lies a single base away; base qualities are absent. The germline V gene specifies MGHRA as CDR1 and YSYEKL as CDR2. Trimming at the junction amounts to 5 bases on V and 3 bases on J, and the germline ends lie 19 bases apart. From its cysteine to its phenylalanine, the CDR3 spans 16 amino acids. Solely the CDR3 DNA is kept, with 48 bases framed from the first base. Stable Graves' hyperthyroidism was defined as no progression to ophthalmopathy during 18 months of follow-up. Hyperthyroidism patients were newly diagnosed, had a disease duration of under 2 months, and were aged 18 to 65 years. Any patient with an uncontrolled infection, another autoimmune disease, pregnancy or lactation was excluded. Clinical symptoms, serum thyroxine and TRAb, thyroid ultrasound, and orbital computed tomography formed the basis for the diagnoses. Total RNA was extracted with Trizol reagent, and quality was checked on an Agilent 2100 Bioanalyzer.

The TCR beta CDR3 regions were amplified from RNA transcripts. The TCR CDR3 was subjected to a first round of RT-PCR using the HTBI primer set and the Qiagen OneStep RT-PCR kit. Libraries were constructed in a second round of multiplex PCR, after which size selection and purification were performed. The libraries were sequenced on an Illumina HiSeq2000 using paired-end 100 bp reads. Regarding the original processing steps: Raw data were processed with SOAPnuke, discarding reads with adapters, uncalled bases, mean Phred below 15, or no exact constant-primer or identifier match. COPE v1.2.5 was used to merge high-quality paired reads, and clonotypes were defined as unique nucleotide sequences. MiTCR v1.1 was used to align the clonotypes against IMGT TRBV, TRBD and TRBJ reference segments. The analysis was restricted to V-J combinations with a frequency above 0.0001, which together covered about 99% of the repertoires. A TCS score was defined as the ratio of F50 (clonal expansion) to E x V (chaos), with BLOSUM62-based TCRdist applied between CDR3 peptides within each V-J. Welch's t-statistics and random forest reduced several hundred V-J features to 13, which were used in a naive Bayes classifier (R e1071). The similarity between thyroid and blood repertoires was quantified using the Morisita-Horn index. TCRdb reworked the public reads: Q25 trimming with fastp, MiXCR clone assembly, productive beta chains retained. CDR3 protein duplicates are merged, each entry listing the most common genes and DNA. The V and J calls and clone size come from TCRdb's table, not from the authors' own analysis. In this sample the table shows about 95,000 distinct CDR3 sequences, around 37% of which occur a single time. About 10% of the sample is in the top ten clones.

Sequenced material: peripheral blood or thyroid tissue (not recorded which). The sequence came from a woman in her 30s with Graves' hyperthyroidism. The rearrangement combines TRBV4-1 with TRBJ1-1, with no confidently assigned D gene. The nucleotide sequence reads TGCGCCAGCAGCAAGGAGGAGGGAGGGTACCACACTGAAGCTTTCTTT. The translation is CASSKEEGGYHTEAFF.